The 27 T cell receptor beta chains in this list originate from one sample, sequenced in a study of T cell changes during pregnancy in multiple sclerosis. Sequenced by immunoSEQ multiplex PCR; TCRdb stores in-frame clones only, minus some. Among roughly 90,000 clones listed, about 93% were seen once. Here the sequenced sample was peripheral blood, taken in the first trimester of pregnancy. The source of these receptors is a female donor with multiple sclerosis, enrolled in a pregnancy study.

V gene TRBV6-1 combines with J gene TRBJ1-2; 11 bases are shared with TRBD1. Germline V lookup: CDR1 MNHNS, CDR2 SASEGT. The CDR3 covers 15 residues. The V and J ends lost 7 bases and 2 bases, in that order; junction bases with no gene match: 6. The DNA of the CDR3 is TGTGCCAGCAATAGGGGACAGGGGGAAAACTATGGCTACACCTTC. Translation: CASNRGQGENYGYTF.

This sequence joins TRBV2 and TRBJ2-2; no definite D call. Trimming shortened V by 3 bases and J by 4 bases, and 12 bases separated the two germline ends. This CDR3 has 15 residues. Germline values: CDR1 SNHLY, CDR2 FYNNEI. CDR3 region: CASSDIILPTGELFF. The CDR3 nucleotides are TGTGCCAGCAGTGATATAATACTACCCACCGGGGAGCTGTTTTTT.

The rearrangement links TRBV5-3 to TRBJ2-5, with D perhaps matching TRBD2 (5 bases). TRBV5-3 is an ORF, and what it does is uncertain. Trimming stripped 4 bases from V and 4 bases from J, with 20 bases between. The length of the CDR3 is 16 residues. The CDR3 reads CARSPLLNDRGETQYF. The CDR3 DNA is TGTGCCAGAAGCCCCCTTCTGAACGATCGGGGAGAGACCCAGTACTTC.

This chain joins TRBV5-6 and TRBJ2-1; 11 bases are a match to TRBD1. The CDR3 contains 15 residues. Trimming cost V 5 bases and J 2 bases; bases outside gene matches: 3. Germline loops: CDR1 SGHDT, CDR2 YYEEEE. The CDR3 region is CASRRTGGAYNEQFF. The CDR3 nucleotides read TGTGCCAGCAGGCGGACAGGGGGCGCCTACAATGAGCAGTTCTTC.

The chain joins TRBV5-5 to TRBJ2-2; the match to TRBD1 covers 7 bases. The trim removed 0 bases at V and 4 bases at J, leaving 3 bases unmatched. Germline CDR1 is SGHKS and CDR2 is YYEKEE (reference sequence). The CDR3 consists of 15 residues. CDR3 loop: CASSLGGTVTGELFF. In nucleotides, the CDR3 is TGTGCCAGCAGCTTGGGGGGGACAGTCACCGGGGAGCTGTTTTTT.

V gene TRBV2 combines with J gene TRBJ1-2, with 8 bases identical to TRBD1. V was clipped by 9 bases and J by 7 bases; unmatched bases: 4. The length of the CDR3 is 11 residues. Looked up from germline, CDR1 is SNHLY and CDR2 is FYNNEI. This chain's CDR3 is CARQGEGGYTF. The CDR3 DNA reads as TGTGCCAGACAGGGGGAGGGTGGCTACACCTTC.

The chain recombines TRBV11-2 with TRBJ1-4; 7 bases are a match to TRBD1. CDR1 SGHAT and CDR2 FQNNGV come from the germline V gene. V shed 5 bases, J shed 7 bases, and the junction held 10 bases outside the gene matches. CDR3 length: 15 residues. CDR3 coding DNA: TGTGCCAGCAGCACCAGACAGGGCGTTAGTGAAAAACTGTTTTTT. Residues: CASSTRQGVSEKLFF.

This clone was found a few times. The chain has TRBV7-8 and TRBJ1-2; no clear D. Germline V lookup: CDR1 SGHVS, CDR2 FQNEAQ. The CDR3 consists of 14 residues. Trimming cost V 5 bases and J 1 base, with 11 bases left between them. In nucleotides, the CDR3 is TGTGCCAGCAGCCCCTCCGGGAATAACTATGGCTACACCTTC. Translation: CASSPSGNNYGYTF.

The V call is TRBV6-5, the J call TRBJ2-7; 7 nucleotides agree with TRBD1. The CDR3 contains 14 residues. The germline CDR1 and CDR2 sequences are MNHEY and SVGAGI. The J segment lost 5 bases and the V segment lost 8 bases, leaving 12 bases of the junction unmatched. The CDR3 nucleotides are TGTGCCAGCTCATTACGGTTAGGGGGCCACGAGCAGTACTTC. This translates into CASSLRLGGHEQYF.

The chain is built from TRBV15 and TRBJ1-1; D remains unclear. Germline CDR1 reads LNHNV; CDR2 reads YYDKDF (reference sequence). V lost 1 base and J 1 base, leaving 13 bases between the germline ends. This CDR3 region has 16 residues. The CDR3 loop reads CATSRGVGSPNTEAFF. CDR3 DNA sequence: TGTGCCACCAGCAGAGGAGTCGGGAGCCCGAACACTGAAGCTTTCTTT.

This chain connects TRBV19 to TRBJ1-1; D perhaps matches TRBD1 (5 bases). The CDR3 is 13 amino acids. Trimming removed 4 bases from V and 3 bases from J, with 9 bases in between. CDR1 is LNHDA, CDR2 SQIVND, per germline (reference sequence). This CDR3 is CASSTGGDTEAFF. The CDR3 region has the DNA TGTGCCAGTAGTACTGGAGGGGACACTGAAGCTTTCTTT. Supplemented by reference TRBV19 and TRBJ1-1, the full variable domain reads DGGITQSPKYLFRKEGQNVTLSCEQNLNHDAMYWYRQDPGQGLRLIYYSQIVNDFQKGDIAEGYSVSREKKESFPLTVTSAQKNPTAFYLCASSTGGDTEAFFGQGTRLTVV.

The sample holds one count of this clone. This rearrangement joins TRBV5-1 to TRBJ2-4; 11 positions agree with TRBD1. Germline V gene lookup returns CDR1 SGHRS and CDR2 YFSETQ. V shed 4 bases, J shed 6 bases, and the junction held 6 bases outside the gene matches. The CDR3 contains 15 residues. The CDR3 bases are TGCGCCAGCAGCGTGCCGGGACAGGGGGTAAACATTCAGTACTTC. As protein: CASSVPGQGVNIQYF.

The chain is built from TRBV7-6 and TRBJ2-5, with 11 bases lining up with TRBD2. Trimming removed 0 bases from V and 7 bases from J; junction bases left unmatched: 10. From germline, CDR1 is SGHVS and CDR2 FNYEAQ. This CDR3 has 17 residues. DNA for the CDR3: TGTGCCAGCAGCTTAGCGGTTTCTAGCGGGGGGAGGGGGACCCAGTACTTC. Protein: CASSLAVSSGGRGTQYF.

The rearrangement uses TRBV7-9 and TRBJ1-5; 10 bases match TRBD1. The germline V gene has CDR1 SEHNR and CDR2 FQNEAQ (reference sequence). The CDR3 totals 15 residues. The V segment lost 4 bases and the J segment 6 bases; nucleotides outside the gene matches: 6. CDR3 residues: CASSSGTGEFQPQHF. The CDR3 DNA sequence: TGTGCCAGCAGCTCCGGGACAGGGGAGTTTCAGCCCCAGCATTTT.

The chain carries TRBV27 and TRBJ2-7, with D possibly TRBD2 on 5 matching bases. The CDR3 extends over 13 amino acids. Germline CDR1 is MNHEY and CDR2 is SMNVEV (reference sequence). Between the trimmed V and J ends, which lost 0 bases and 4 bases, there was a span of 7 bases. Written as DNA, the CDR3 is TGTGCCAGCAGTTTATCGACGGGGTACGAGCAGTACTTC. Translation: CASSLSTGYEQYF.

This clone appeared a few times. This rearrangement joins TRBV19 to TRBJ1-6; D possibly corresponds to TRBD1 (6 bases). Trimming left V 3 bases short and J 9 bases short, with 18 bases between. The CDR3 length is 16 residues. Germline CDR1 LNHDA, CDR2 SQIVND (reference sequence). DNA for the CDR3: TGTGCCAGTAGTATCGTCCAGGGGCAGGGTAGTTCACCCCTCCACTTT. It encodes CASSIVQGQGSSPLHF.

The chain couples TRBV11-2 to TRBJ1-1, with no clear D. There are 17 residues in the CDR3. Trimming took off 5 bases at V and 0 bases at J, with 19 bases between the two ends. The germline V gene encodes CDR1 SGHAT and CDR2 FQNNGV. The CDR3 reads CASSEWAGSRMNTEAFF. For the CDR3, the DNA is TGTGCCAGCAGCGAGTGGGCTGGCAGTCGCATGAACACTGAAGCTTTCTTT. The entire variable domain, with the rest obtained from reference TRBV11-2 and TRBJ1-1, is as follows: EAGVAQSPRYKIIEKRQSVAFWCNPISGHATLYWYQQILGQGPKLLIQFQNNGVVDDSQLPKDRFSAERLKGVDSTLKIQPAKLEDSAVYLCASSEWAGSRMNTEAFFGQGTRLTVV.

This clone was detected only once. The rearrangement joins TRBV9 to TRBJ2-1, with 9 bases lining up with TRBD2. V dropped 5 bases and J dropped 9; count of bases not matched to a gene: 12. The CDR3 runs to 15 residues. Germline CDR1 SGDLS, CDR2 YYNGEE. The CDR3 DNA reads as TGTGCCAGCAGTTACCTAGCGGGGTCCGGTGGTGAGCAGTTCTTC. Translating gives CASSYLAGSGGEQFF. The variable domain in full, with the rest retrieved from reference TRBV9 and TRBJ2-1, is DSGVTQTPKHLITATGQRVTLRCSPRSGDLSVYWYQQSLDQGLQFLIQYYNGEERAKGNILERFSAQQFPDLHSELNLSSLELGDSALYFCASSYLAGSGGEQFFGPGTRLTVL.

The V call is TRBV7-8, the J call TRBJ2-7; D may be TRBD2 (6 bases). Germline-derived CDR1 and CDR2 are SGHVS and FQNEAQ. Trimming took off 5 bases at V and 3 bases at J, with 11 bases between the two ends. This CDR3 has 13 amino acids. The CDR3: CASSPPGLYEQYF. As DNA, the CDR3 is TGTGCCAGCAGCCCACCGGGACTCTACGAGCAGTACTTC.

V usage is TRBV10-3 and J usage is TRBJ1-2; tentative D call: TRBD1 (5 bases). Germline lookup yields CDR1 ENHRY and CDR2 SYGVKD. This CDR3 contains 13 residues. V shed 0 bases and J shed 6 bases, with 8 bases lying between them. CDR3 sequence: CAISESPRDGYTF. CDR3 in DNA: TGTGCCATCAGTGAGTCCCCCAGGGATGGCTACACCTTC.

The V gene is TRBV6-6, the J gene TRBJ2-6; 7 positions agree with TRBD1. J lost 2 bases, V lost 5 bases, and 3 bases had no gene match. The CDR3 covers 15 residues. CDR1 is MNHNY, CDR2 SVGAGI, per germline (reference sequence). CDR3 region: CASSGQAPGANVLTF. The CDR3 coding sequence is TGTGCCAGCAGTGGACAGGCCCCTGGGGCCAACGTCCTGACTTTC.

The genes are TRBV9 and TRBJ1-4; D possibly corresponds to TRBD1 (5 bases). V was clipped by 4 bases and J by 0 bases, with 19 bases between them. This CDR3 is built from 18 residues. Germline CDR1 is SGDLS and CDR2 is YYNGEE. CDR3 in amino acids: CASSHPLGGKPTNEKLFF. CDR3 coding DNA: TGTGCCAGCAGCCACCCGTTGGGGGGGAAACCAACTAATGAAAAACTGTTTTTT. The full variable domain, completed using reference TRBV9 and TRBJ1-4, is DSGVTQTPKHLITATGQRVTLRCSPRSGDLSVYWYQQSLDQGLQFLIQYYNGEERAKGNILERFSAQQFPDLHSELNLSSLELGDSALYFCASSHPLGGKPTNEKLFFGSGTQLSVL.

This clone was observed a few times. The V and J genes are TRBV19 and TRBJ1-1; D perhaps matches TRBD1 (6 bases). V was pared by 5 bases and J by 0 bases, with 10 bases between. CDR3 length: 14 amino acids. Germline loops: CDR1 LNHDA, CDR2 SQIVND (reference sequence). The CDR3 here is CASSATGMNTEAFF. Written as DNA, the CDR3 is TGTGCCAGTAGTGCGACAGGCATGAACACTGAAGCTTTCTTT.

V and J are TRBV14 and TRBJ2-3; 8 nucleotides match TRBD2. The CDR3 consists of 15 residues. V trimming: 4 bases; J trimming: 4 bases; junction bases outside the gene matches: 7. Germline CDR1 SGHDN, CDR2 FVKESK. The CDR3 coding sequence is TGTGCCAGCAGCCCGGGACTAGATATTCCAGATACGCAGTATTTT. It translates to CASSPGLDIPDTQYF.

This chain links TRBV29-1 with TRBJ2-2, with 9 bases matching TRBD1. This CDR3 has 16 residues. Looked up from germline, CDR1 is SQVTM and CDR2 is ANQGSEA. The CDR3 reads CGAGWTGEFWAGELFF. The CDR3 DNA follows: TGCGGGGCCGGCTGGACAGGGGAATTTTGGGCCGGGGAGCTGTTTTTT.

This clone appeared a few times. This rearrangement joins TRBV5-6 to TRBJ1-2; TRBD1 is a possible D gene (6 bases). V was cut by 0 bases and J by 6 bases, with 9 bases left in between. This CDR3 is 13 amino acids long. Germline V lookup: CDR1 SGHDT, CDR2 YYEEEE. CDR3 sequence reads: CASSLGGHDGYTF. The CDR3 DNA reads as TGTGCCAGCAGCTTGGGGGGACACGATGGCTACACCTTC. Based on the CDR3 plus reference TRBV5-6 and TRBJ1-2, the full variable domain is DAGVTQSPTHLIKTRGQQVTLRCSPKSGHDTVSWYQQALGQGPQFIFQYYEEEERQRGNFPDRFSGHQFPNYSSELNVNALLLGDSALYLCASSLGGHDGYTFGSGTRLTVV.

The rearrangement joins TRBV5-1 to TRBJ1-1, with D possibly matching TRBD1 (6 bases). The germline V gene has CDR1 SGHRS and CDR2 YFSETQ. CDR3 length: 12 residues. V lost 3 bases, J lost 6 bases, and 9 bases lay in between. CDR3 nucleotides: TGCGCCAGCAGCTCTACAGGGTCTGAAGCTTTCTTT. Its protein product is CASSSTGSEAFF.